Below are 29 T cell receptor beta chains sequenced from a single sample in a study of blood T cell repertoires in COVID-19. Using immunoSEQ multiplex PCR, the repertoire was profiled, and TCRdb retains in-frame clones only, with some absent. The data hold 350,000 to 450,000 clones, with about 87% observed a single time. Source material: peripheral blood. These receptors were obtained from a human donor in a cohort sampled during active COVID-19.

The chain joins TRBV19 to TRBJ2-1; TRBD2 aligns across 13 bases. The length of the CDR3 is 14 residues. The germline V gene has CDR1 LNHDA and CDR2 SQIVND (reference sequence). V shed 4 bases and J 12 bases; nucleotides not matched to a gene: 6. Here the CDR3 reads CASSRTSGGPSQFF. CDR3 DNA sequence: TGTGCCAGTAGTAGGACTAGCGGGGGTCCGTCGCAGTTCTTC.

In DNA, the CDR3 is TGTGCCAGTAGTCGGCTAGCGGAAAACACCGGGGAGCTGTTTTTT. This gives the protein CASSRLAENTGELFF. The chain employs TRBV19 and TRBJ2-2, with TRBD2 matching over 7 bases. V shed 5 bases, J shed 2 bases, and the junction held 5 bases outside the gene matches. Germline-derived CDR1 and CDR2 are LNHDA and SQIVND (reference sequence). The CDR3 has 15 residues.

This clone was detected only a few times. This CDR3 is CASSSRPPKVGDTPDTQYF. CDR3 nucleotides: TGTGCCAGCAGCAGCAGACCCCCTAAAGTGGGGGACACACCAGATACGCAGTATTTT. V and J are TRBV21-1 and TRBJ2-3; whether TRBD1, the table's D call, matches the DNA was not checked. TRBV21-1 is marked as a pseudogene. The CDR3 spans 19 residues.

The V call is TRBV18, the J call TRBJ2-1, with 8 bases identical to TRBD2. V dropped 0 bases and J dropped 7; count of bases not matched to a gene: 8. This CDR3 comprises 16 residues. The V gene's germline CDR1 is KGHSH and CDR2 LQKENI. The CDR3 coding sequence is TGTGCCAGCTCACCACCTCCAGCGGGAGCAGGTAATGAGCAGTTCTTC. It specifies CASSPPPAGAGNEQFF.

The rearrangement joins TRBV3-1 (or the pseudogene TRBV3-2) to TRBJ2-7; 10 bases agree with TRBD2. CDR1 is LGHDT, CDR2 YNNKEL, per germline (reference sequence). CDR3 length: 15 amino acids. The trim removed 1 base at V and 5 bases at J, leaving 5 bases unmatched. The CDR3 DNA reads as TGTGCCAGCAGCCAAGCGACTAGCGGGCTTCACGAGCAGTACTTC. It specifies CASSQATSGLHEQYF.

This chain connects TRBV5-6 to TRBJ2-7; possibly TRBD1 for D (6 bases). V dropped 4 bases and J dropped 0 bases, with 17 bases sitting between them. This CDR3 spans 16 amino acids. The germline CDR1 and CDR2 sequences are SGHDT and YYEEEE. In nucleotides, the CDR3 is TGTGCCAGCAGCCTCCCAGGACAGCGATCCTCCTACGAGCAGTACTTC. It specifies CASSLPGQRSSYEQYF. The whole variable domain, remainder taken from reference TRBV5-6 and TRBJ2-7, is DAGVTQSPTHLIKTRGQQVTLRCSPKSGHDTVSWYQQALGQGPQFIFQYYEEEERQRGNFPDRFSGHQFPNYSSELNVNALLLGDSALYLCASSLPGQRSSYEQYFGPGTRLTVT.

This clone was seen a single time. This chain connects TRBV14 to TRBJ1-2; D possibly corresponds to TRBD1 (6 bases). Deletions cut 5 bases from V and 4 bases from J, with 17 bases between. Germline assignment: CDR1 SGHDN and CDR2 FVKESK. The CDR3 contains 15 residues. The CDR3 DNA sequence: TGTGCCAGCAGCGTGCGGCAGGGGTCGGTCTATGGCTACACCTTC. Translated: CASSVRQGSVYGYTF.

This sequence joins TRBV9 and TRBJ1-1; TRBD1 is a possible D gene (5 bases). The CDR3 contains 16 residues. Trimming stripped 4 bases from V and 3 bases from J, with 19 bases between. Germline CDR1 is SGDLS and CDR2 is YYNGEE. The CDR3 loop is CASSPTTTQDYTEAFF. CDR3 coding DNA: TGTGCCAGCAGCCCCACTACGACACAGGATTACACTGAAGCTTTCTTT.

This clone was picked up one time. The chain employs TRBV27 and TRBJ2-3, with unresolved D. The CDR3 has 15 amino acids. The germline V and J ends were trimmed by 5 bases and 3 bases, with 15 bases remaining between them. The V gene's germline CDR1 is MNHEY and CDR2 SMNVEV (reference sequence). For the CDR3, the DNA is TGTGCCAGCAGTCACAAGGAGTCGAGGACAGATACGCAGTATTTT. Translated: CASSHKESRTDTQYF.

The V and J genes are TRBV5-1 and TRBJ2-3, with TRBD2 as a possible D gene (7 bases). Per the germline V gene, CDR1 is SGHRS and CDR2 is YFSETQ. This CDR3 has 15 residues. Trimming stripped 5 bases from V and 6 bases from J, with 19 bases between. The CDR3 loop is CASRDLTGGADTQYF. CDR3 DNA sequence: TGCGCCAGCAGAGACCTGACGGGGGGCGCCGATACGCAGTATTTT. The full variable domain, rest sourced from reference TRBV5-1 and TRBJ2-3, is KAGVTQTPRYLIKTRGQQVTLSCSPISGHRSVSWYQQTPGQGLQFLFEYFSETQRNKGNFPGRFSGRQFSNSRSEMNVSTLELGDSALYLCASRDLTGGADTQYFGPGTRLTVL.

V is TRBV7-2 and J is TRBJ2-1; TRBD2 matches 8 bases. J gave up 8 bases and V 2 bases, and 8 bases lay outside the gene matches. The CDR3 length is 15 residues. In germline, CDR1 is SGHTA, CDR2 FQGNSA. In nucleotides, the CDR3 is TGTGCCAGCAGCTTACGCGGGACTAGTTTTGATGAGCAGTTCTTC. Amino acids: CASSLRGTSFDEQFF.

Only one count was recorded for this clone. The V gene is TRBV12-3 or TRBV12-4, the J gene TRBJ1-1; D unresolved. This CDR3 comprises 13 residues. V shed 6 bases and J shed 6 bases, with 14 bases lying between them. As DNA, the CDR3 is TGTGCCAGCAGAATTAGGGAGGCCCCTGAAGCTTTCTTT. It specifies CASRIREAPEAFF.

The genes are TRBV6-4 and TRBJ2-7; 11 nucleotides match TRBD1. Losses at the gene ends were 6 bases for V and 6 bases for J; bases not matched to a gene: 1. The CDR3 is 12 amino acids. Germline CDR1 is MRHNA and CDR2 is SNTAGT. The CDR3 DNA reads as TGTGCCAGCAGGGACAGGGGGCGCGAGCAGTACTTC. This codes for CASRDRGREQYF.

This clone was detected only a few times. The gene calls are TRBV4-1 and TRBJ2-1; TRBD2 matches 8 bases. CDR1 and CDR2 from the germline V gene are MGHRA and YSYEKL. Trimming took 4 bases from V and 4 from J; bases not matched to a gene: 6. This CDR3 has 15 amino acids. In DNA, the CDR3 is TGCGCCAGCAGCCCCAGCGGGAGTAAGTACAATGAGCAGTTCTTC. It yields the protein CASSPSGSKYNEQFF.

A remark on this clone: Other DNA sequences in the sample encode the same CDR3. The chain combines TRBV5-1 with TRBJ2-7, with D tentatively TRBD2 (5 bases). This CDR3 comprises 14 residues. Trimming stripped 0 bases from V and 0 bases from J, with 7 bases between. Germline CDR1 SGHRS, CDR2 YFSETQ. As DNA, the CDR3 is TGCGCCAGCAGCTTGGGTGCGGGCTCCTACGAGCAGTACTTC. As protein: CASSLGAGSYEQYF. Filled out from reference TRBV5-1 and TRBJ2-7, the complete variable domain reads KAGVTQTPRYLIKTRGQQVTLSCSPISGHRSVSWYQQTPGQGLQFLFEYFSETQRNKGNFPGRFSGRQFSNSRSEMNVSTLELGDSALYLCASSLGAGSYEQYFGPGTRLTVT.

J is TRBJ2-7 and V is TRBV7-9; TRBD1 matches at 8 bases. The CDR3 runs 14 residues. Germline CDR1 reads SEHNR; CDR2 reads FQNEAQ (reference sequence). The junction had 6 bases not matched to a gene; V was cut back by 5 bases and J by 3 bases. CDR3 bases: TGTGCCAGCAGCAAGACGGGACAGGTCTACGAGCAGTACTTC. Protein sequence: CASSKTGQVYEQYF.

The rearrangement uses TRBV2 and TRBJ2-1, with TRBD2 identical over 12 bases. Germline assignment: CDR1 SNHLY and CDR2 FYNNEI. J lost 5 bases, V lost 5 bases, and 4 bases had no gene match. This CDR3 has 15 amino acids. CDR3 DNA: TGTGCCAGCAGTCCAGGACTAGCGGGGAACAATGAGCAGTTCTTC. As protein: CASSPGLAGNNEQFF.

The chain uses TRBV21-1 and TRBJ1-5; the table's D call, TRBD1, was not checked against the DNA. TRBV21-1 is classified as a pseudogene. The CDR3 loop spans 13 amino acids. The DNA of the CDR3 is TGTGCCAGCCCTTGCACAGGGGCTCAGCCCCAGCATTTT. This gives the protein CASPCTGAQPQHF.

This sequence joins TRBV11-3 and TRBJ1-6; 9 bases map to TRBD1. V was clipped by 5 bases and J by 0 bases; unmatched bases: 14. CDR3 length: 20 amino acids. The germline CDR1 and CDR2 sequences are SGHNT and YENEEA. The CDR3 loop reads CASSLLGQGHARSYNSPLHF. For the CDR3, the DNA is TGTGCCAGCAGCCTGTTGGGACAGGGTCACGCCCGCTCCTATAATTCACCCCTCCACTTT.

This chain uses TRBV9 with TRBJ1-5; 10 bases line up with TRBD1. Looked up from germline, CDR1 is SGDLS and CDR2 is YYNGEE. CDR3 length: 18 residues. The trim removed 5 bases at V and 5 bases at J, leaving 16 bases unmatched. CDR3 amino acids: CASRYPPPGQGNDQPQHF. In DNA form, the CDR3 reads TGTGCCAGCAGATACCCGCCTCCGGGACAGGGGAACGATCAGCCCCAGCATTTT.

The CDR3 nucleotides are TGCGCCAGCAGCGAATCGACAGGGGAAGAGACCCAGTACTTC. It specifies CASSESTGEETQYF. The rearrangement joins TRBV5-1 to TRBJ2-5; 8 bases align to TRBD1. Germline CDR1 reads SGHRS; CDR2 reads YFSETQ. Germline trimming cut 4 bases from V and 3 bases from J; bases unmatched to any gene: 5. The CDR3 covers 14 residues.

The J gene is TRBJ2-1, the V gene TRBV10-2; D uncertain. Trimming cost V 7 bases and J 4 bases, with 17 bases left between them. Germline CDR1 is WSHSY and CDR2 is SAAADI. CDR3 size: 15 residues. The CDR3 loop is CASTPGGGTYNEQFF. The CDR3 DNA sequence: TGCGCCAGCACCCCCGGCGGCGGCACATACAATGAGCAGTTCTTC.

V and J are TRBV30 and TRBJ2-7; weak D call: TRBD2 (5 bases). V was cut by 0 bases and J by 5 bases, with 14 bases left in between. Germline-derived CDR1 and CDR2 are GTSNPN and SVGIG (reference sequence). This CDR3 spans 14 amino acids. The CDR3 region is CAWSVPLAVDEQYF. The DNA of the CDR3 is TGTGCCTGGAGTGTACCTCTAGCAGTGGACGAGCAGTACTTC.

The J gene is TRBJ2-1, the V gene TRBV5-1; 9 bases fit TRBD2. Germline V gene sequence: CDR1 SGHRS, CDR2 YFSETQ. The CDR3 totals 15 residues. V shed 3 bases and J 7 bases; nucleotides not matched to a gene: 8. CDR3 bases: TGCGCCAGCAGCTACGGGACTAGCTCTCGGAATGAGCAGTTCTTC. Translated: CASSYGTSSRNEQFF.

V is TRBV28 and J is TRBJ1-1; D remains ambiguous. Between the trimmed V and J ends, which lost 2 bases and 2 bases, there was a span of 12 bases. Germline loops: CDR1 MDHEN, CDR2 SYDVKM. The CDR3 is made up of 15 amino acids. For the CDR3, the DNA is TGTGCCAGCAGTTTAATACGGGAGGGTAACACTGAAGCTTTCTTT. Its protein is CASSLIREGNTEAFF. The full variable domain, rest sourced from reference TRBV28 and TRBJ1-1, is DVKVTQSSRYLVKRTGEKVFLECVQDMDHENMFWYRQDPGLGLRLIYFSYDVKMKEKGDIPEGYSVSREKKERFSLILESASTNQTSMYLCASSLIREGNTEAFFGQGTRLTVV.

In its sample, this clone was seen once. The rearrangement joins TRBV5-1 to TRBJ1-3; D not resolved. The CDR3 has 16 residues. The germline V gene has CDR1 SGHRS and CDR2 YFSETQ. The ends were cut back, 2 bases at V and 11 bases at J, with 23 bases in the middle. The CDR3 sequence: CASSFRTNNGESAIYF. DNA for the CDR3: TGCGCCAGCAGCTTCAGGACTAATAATGGGGAGAGCGCCATATATTTT.

This chain uses TRBV6-5 with TRBJ2-7, with 11 bases lining up with TRBD2. This CDR3 is 15 amino acids long. V was pared by 6 bases and J by 7 bases, with 11 bases of the junction left unmatched. Germline CDR1 is MNHEY and CDR2 is SVGAGI. CDR3 DNA: TGTGCCAGCAGAATTAGCGGGAGGGCCTTGGGGGAGCAGTACTTC. Its protein is CASRISGRALGEQYF.

In its sample, this clone was seen a few times. CDR3 DNA: TGTGCCAGAAGCATAAAAGGCGGGGACAGGCGGGGATTGTGGACCGGGGAGCTGTTTTTT. Amino acids: CARSIKGGDRRGLWTGELFF. This chain links TRBV5-3 with TRBJ2-2, with TRBD1 matching 8 bases. TRBV5-3 is an ORF, with its function uncertain. The trim removed 4 bases at V and 5 bases at J, leaving 22 bases unmatched. There are 20 residues in the CDR3.

The chain carries TRBV10-3 and TRBJ2-3; 10 bases match TRBD1. Per germline, CDR1 ENHRY and CDR2 SYGVKD. This CDR3 region has 16 residues. V was pared by 6 bases and J by 3 bases, with 9 bases of the junction left unmatched. CDR3 nucleotides: TGTGCCATCAGGGGACAGACAGGGGGCTTGACAGATACGCAGTATTTT. Protein: CAIRGQTGGLTDTQYF.